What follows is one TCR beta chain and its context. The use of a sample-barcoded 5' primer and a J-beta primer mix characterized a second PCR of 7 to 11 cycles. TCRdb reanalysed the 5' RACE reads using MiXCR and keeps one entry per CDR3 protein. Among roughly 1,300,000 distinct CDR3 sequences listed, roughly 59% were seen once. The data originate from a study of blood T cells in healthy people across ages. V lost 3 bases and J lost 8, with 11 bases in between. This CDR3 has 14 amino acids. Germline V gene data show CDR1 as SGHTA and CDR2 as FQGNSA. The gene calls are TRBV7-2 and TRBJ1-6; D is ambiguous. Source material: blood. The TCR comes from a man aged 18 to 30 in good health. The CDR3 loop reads CASSFMGSDSPLHF. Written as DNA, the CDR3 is TGTGCCAGCAGCTTTATGGGGTCCGATTCACCCCTCCACTTT.